This entry lists 8 T cell receptor beta chains sequenced from one sample in a study of CD8 T cells in ankylosing spondylitis. TCRdb re-analysed the 5' RACE reads in MiXCR, keeping a single row per CDR3 protein. The table records approximately 190,000 distinct CDR3 sequences, 13% of them present only once. The source material was blood, either unsorted or a sorted T cell fraction (not recorded which). The receptors here all came from a female donor with ankylosing spondylitis or in good health (not recorded which).

This clonotype was counted only a few times. The chain couples TRBV10-3 to TRBJ2-7; TRBD2 agrees at 12 bases. CDR3 length: 15 residues. Germline CDR1 ENHRY, CDR2 SYGVKD. V lost 2 bases to trimming and J lost 4 bases; unmatched junction nucleotides: 3. This CDR3 is CAISEGLAGPYEQYF. In DNA, the CDR3 is TGTGCCATCAGTGAGGGACTAGCGGGACCTTACGAGCAGTACTTC.

In its sample, this clonotype was seen many times. Here the CDR3 DNA reads TGTGCCAGCAGCCAAGTCGCACCGCGTGGAGATACGCAGTATTTT. Its protein is CASSQVAPRGDTQYF. The J gene is TRBJ2-3, the V gene TRBV4-2; the D is unclear. V was trimmed by 1 base and J by 5 bases, leaving 13 bases between them. Germline CDR1 reads LGHNA; CDR2 reads YNFKEQ. The CDR3 loop spans 15 amino acids.

This clonotype was counted between two and nine times. This rearrangement joins TRBV7-2 to TRBJ2-5; D perhaps matches TRBD2 (6 bases). With 1 base removed from V and 5 bases from J, the gap between germline ends came to 11 bases. The germline CDR1 and CDR2 sequences are SGHTA and FQGNSA. This CDR3 has 14 residues. The CDR3 DNA is TGTGCCAGCAGCTTAGGGCTAGCGTGGGAGACCCAGTACTTC. Translating it yields CASSLGLAWETQYF.

This clonotype has a handful of counts. This chain uses TRBV20-1 with TRBJ1-5; D remains ambiguous. Germline values: CDR1 DFQATT, CDR2 SNEGSKA (reference sequence). Trimming stripped 6 bases from V and 5 bases from J, with 17 bases between. This CDR3 comprises 14 residues. CDR3 sequence (DNA): TGCAGTGCGGCCCCGGGAGGGCCGGATCAGCCCCAGCATTTT. Its protein is CSAAPGGPDQPQHF.

There are many counts of this clonotype. The rearrangement uses TRBV7-9 and TRBJ2-3; D is perhaps TRBD2 (5 bases). CDR1 and CDR2 (germline): SEHNR, FQNEAQ (reference sequence). Trimming removed 7 bases from V and 1 base from J, with 18 bases in between. This CDR3 spans 16 amino acids. CDR3 in DNA: TGTGCCAGCACCCTAGGCGTGGGGAGTCGCACAGATACGCAGTATTTT. Translating it yields CASTLGVGSRTDTQYF.

At least ten counts were recorded for this clonotype. In DNA form, the CDR3 reads TGCGCCAGCAGCCAGGTCGTGGTGACTGAAGCTTTCTTT. Its translation is CASSQVVVTEAFF. The J gene is TRBJ1-1, the V gene TRBV4-1, with D unresolved. There are 13 residues in the CDR3. Germline V gene sequence: CDR1 MGHRA, CDR2 YSYEKL. The ends were cut back, 3 bases at V and 5 bases at J, with 10 bases in the middle.

This clonotype was seen ten or more times. J is TRBJ2-7 and V is TRBV5-1, with TRBD1 identical over 8 bases. Germline V lookup: CDR1 SGHRS, CDR2 YFSETQ. The junction had 12 bases not matched to a gene; V was cut back by 4 bases and J by 6 bases. There are 15 residues in the CDR3. CDR3: CASSTRLGQGGEQYF. DNA for the CDR3: TGCGCCAGCAGCACACGGCTCGGACAGGGAGGCGAGCAGTACTTC.

This clonotype was found many times. This rearrangement joins TRBV11-1 to TRBJ2-7; TRBD2 matches at 15 bases. The germline CDR1 and CDR2 sequences are SGHAT and FQDESV (reference sequence). With 5 bases clipped from V and 5 bases from J, the junction kept 16 bases outside the gene matches. The CDR3 runs 19 residues. The chain's CDR3 is CASSKPGLAGGPEKDEQYF. The DNA for the CDR3 is TGTGCCAGCAGCAAACCCGGACTAGCGGGAGGGCCCGAGAAGGACGAGCAGTACTTC.